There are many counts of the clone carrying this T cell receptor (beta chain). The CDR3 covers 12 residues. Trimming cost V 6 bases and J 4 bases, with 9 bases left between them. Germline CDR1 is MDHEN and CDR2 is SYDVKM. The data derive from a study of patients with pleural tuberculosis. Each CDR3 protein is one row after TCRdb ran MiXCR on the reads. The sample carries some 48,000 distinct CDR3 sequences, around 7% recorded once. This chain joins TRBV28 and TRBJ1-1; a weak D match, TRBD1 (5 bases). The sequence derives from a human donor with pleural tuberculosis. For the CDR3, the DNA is TGTGCCAGCAGCCGGGGGTCCACTGAAGCTTTCTTT. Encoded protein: CASSRGSTEAFF.